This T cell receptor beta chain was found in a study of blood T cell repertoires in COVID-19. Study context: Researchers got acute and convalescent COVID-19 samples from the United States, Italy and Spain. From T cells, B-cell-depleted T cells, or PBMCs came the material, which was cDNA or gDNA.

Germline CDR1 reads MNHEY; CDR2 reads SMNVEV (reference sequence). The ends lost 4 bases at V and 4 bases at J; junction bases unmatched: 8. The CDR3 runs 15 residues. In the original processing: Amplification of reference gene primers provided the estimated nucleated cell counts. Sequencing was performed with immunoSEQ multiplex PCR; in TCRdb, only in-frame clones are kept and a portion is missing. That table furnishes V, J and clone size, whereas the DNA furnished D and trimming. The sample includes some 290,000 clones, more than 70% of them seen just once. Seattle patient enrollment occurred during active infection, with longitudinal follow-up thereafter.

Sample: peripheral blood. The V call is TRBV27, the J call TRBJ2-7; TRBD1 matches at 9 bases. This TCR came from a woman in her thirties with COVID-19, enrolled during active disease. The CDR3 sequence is CASSSPGQGKYEQYF. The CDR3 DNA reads TGTGCCAGCAGTTCACCGGGACAGGGAAAATACGAGCAGTACTTC.